This T cell receptor (beta chain) was recorded in a study of T cell responses to AZD1222 COVID-19 vaccine. Assay used: immunoSEQ multiplex PCR; TCRdb lists only in-frame clones, some missing. In the table there are some 180,000 clones, 85% to 95% of which are singletons. There are 15 residues in the CDR3. V lost 3 bases, J lost 7 bases, and 8 bases stayed unmatched. The germline gives CDR1 MDHEN, CDR2 SYDVKM. The origin of this receptor is an adult in good health. Here the sequenced sample was peripheral blood, taken on day 0 of AZD1222 vaccination. V gene TRBV28 combines with J gene TRBJ1-5; 8 bases align to TRBD1. In nucleotides, the CDR3 is TGTGCCAGCAGTTTGCTCGGACAGGGAAGGCAGCCCCAGCATTTT. Its protein product is CASSLLGQGRQPQHF.